Below are 11 T cell receptor beta chains sequenced from a single sample in a study of blood T cells in healthy people across ages. A J-beta primer mix and a sample-barcoded 5' primer were used in a second PCR of roughly 6 to 11 cycles. TCRdb ran MiXCR on the 5' RACE reads and lists one entry per CDR3 protein. The sample shows 590,000 or so distinct CDR3 sequences, approximately 30% of them seen only once. Sequenced material: blood. These receptors were collected from a woman over 75 in good health.

The sample holds many counts of this clonotype. The rearrangement uses TRBV11-2 and TRBJ1-4; D remains unclear. The CDR3 runs 12 residues. The germline gives CDR1 SGHAT, CDR2 FQNNGV. The V and J ends lost 5 bases and 4 bases respectively, with 5 bases between them. The CDR3 loop is CASSRYNEKLFF. The CDR3 region has the DNA TGTGCCAGCAGCCGATATAATGAAAAACTGTTTTTT.

This clonotype was seen at least ten times. The chain combines TRBV11-3 with TRBJ2-1, with 9 bases aligning to TRBD1. The CDR3 covers 15 residues. Germline V lookup: CDR1 SGHNT, CDR2 YENEEA. With V trimmed by 5 bases and J by 5 bases, 7 bases remained unmatched. CDR3 in DNA: TGTGCCAGCAGCCCCCATTGGACAGGGGACAATGAGCAGTTCTTC. Its protein product is CASSPHWTGDNEQFF.

This clonotype has ten or more counts. The DNA of the CDR3 is TGCTGCACTAGCGGGGGTTCCTACAATGAGCAGTTCTTC. Encoded protein: CCTSGGSYNEQFF. The chain joins TRBV20-1 to TRBJ2-1, with 11 bases that match TRBD2. CDR1 is DFQATT and CDR2 is SNEGSKA in the germline V gene (reference sequence). The CDR3 has 13 amino acids.

This clonotype came up many times. This chain uses TRBV5-6 with TRBJ1-1; D is perhaps TRBD1 (5 bases). Germline lookup yields CDR1 SGHDT and CDR2 YYEEEE. This CDR3 spans 14 amino acids. V lost 2 bases to trimming and J lost 2 bases, with 10 bases between them. CDR3 nucleotides: TGTGCCAGCAGCTTCGGCAGGGCCAACACTGAAGCTTTCTTT. It encodes CASSFGRANTEAFF.

In the case of this clonotype: Since a much larger clone is just one base distant, this may be a read error. The V and J genes are TRBV10-3 and TRBJ2-6, with D tentatively TRBD1 (7 bases). This CDR3 region has 18 residues. Germline CDR1 reads ENHRY; CDR2 reads SYGVKD. CDR3 protein: CAISGGQGGPSGTNVLTF. As DNA, the CDR3 is TGTGCCATCAGTGGTGGGCAGGGGGGACCCTCTGGGACCAACGTCCTGACTTTC.

This clonotype was detected many times. The rearrangement joins TRBV20-1 to TRBJ2-7; 7 nucleotides align to TRBD1. From germline, CDR1 is DFQATT and CDR2 SNEGSKA (reference sequence). V gave up 0 bases and J gave up 4 bases; unmatched junction bases: 6. CDR3 length: 14 amino acids. DNA for the CDR3: TGCAGTGCTAGAGATGGGGACAGATATTACGAGCAGTACTTC. This translates into CSARDGDRYYEQYF.

The rearrangement links TRBV10-3 to TRBJ2-1, with 11 bases identical to TRBD1. This CDR3 is built from 14 residues. The germline V gene encodes CDR1 ENHRY and CDR2 SYGVKD. After removal of 3 bases from V and 13 bases from J, the junction contained 8 bases not matched to a gene. Written as DNA, the CDR3 is TGTGCCATCAGTGAACCCGGGACAGGGGGTGCCCAGTTCTTC. Protein: CAISEPGTGGAQFF.

Many counts were recorded for this clonotype. The chain is built from TRBV20-1 and TRBJ2-1; 11 bases map to TRBD2. After removal of 5 bases from V and 4 bases from J, the junction contained 4 bases not matched to a gene. In germline, CDR1 is DFQATT, CDR2 SNEGSKA (reference sequence). The CDR3 totals 14 residues. The CDR3 loop reads CSALGTSGYNEQFF. Written as DNA, the CDR3 is TGCAGTGCTCTCGGGACTAGCGGTTACAATGAGCAGTTCTTC.

V is TRBV24-1 and J is TRBJ2-3; D is undetermined. There are 14 residues in the CDR3. In germline, CDR1 is KGHDR, CDR2 SFDVKD. Trimming took 4 bases from V and 2 from J, leaving 9 bases between them. The CDR3 loop reads CATSDPTNTDTQYF. The DNA of the CDR3 is TGTGCCACCAGTGACCCTACCAACACAGATACGCAGTATTTT.

DNA of the CDR3: TGTGCCAGCAGCTTAGCTAGCGGGGGGGCCGGTCCGTTCTTC. This encodes CASSLASGGAGPFF. This chain connects TRBV7-2 to TRBJ2-1, with 11 bases lining up with TRBD2. The CDR3 has 14 amino acids. The V segment lost 0 bases and the J segment 15 bases; nucleotides outside the gene matches: 7. CDR1 and CDR2 from the germline V gene are SGHTA and FQGNSA. The variable domain in full, completed from reference TRBV7-2 and TRBJ2-1, reads GAGVSQSPSNKVTEKGKDVELRCDPISGHTALYWYRQSLGQGLEFLIYFQGNSAPDKSGLPSDRFSAERTGGSVSTLTIQRTQQEDSAVYLCASSLASGGAGPFFGPGTRLTVL.

The chain employs TRBV6-1 and TRBJ2-1; no clear D. Deletions cut 1 base from V and 9 bases from J, with 16 bases between. The CDR3 spans 15 residues. Germline CDR1 MNHNS, CDR2 SASEGT. The CDR3 region is CASSEGGIREVEQFF. CDR3 nucleotides: TGTGCCAGCAGTGAAGGGGGTATTAGAGAGGTTGAGCAGTTCTTC.